The text below deals with one T cell receptor (beta chain). The sample is drawn from a study of blood T cell repertoires in COVID-19. Across the whole study: The origin of the acute and convalescent COVID-19 samples was the United States, Italy and Spain. From T cells, B-cell-depleted T cells, or PBMCs came the material, which was cDNA or gDNA.

Authors' processing steps: Amplified reference gene primers provided the basis for estimating nucleated cell counts. Using immunoSEQ multiplex PCR, the repertoire was profiled, and TCRdb retains in-frame clones only, with some absent. V and J calls plus clone size are reproduced from that table; the DNA served to infer D and trimming. The table records roughly 250,000 clones, approximately 80% of them present only once. Trimming removed 9 bases from V and 9 bases from J, with 12 bases in between. This CDR3 has 11 amino acids. CDR1 MNHEY and CDR2 SVGAGI come from the germline V gene. This chain connects TRBV6-5 to TRBJ1-5; no definite D call. The source of this sequence is a woman between 45 and 60 years old with acute or convalescent COVID-19. Sequenced input: peripheral blood. CDR3 nucleotide sequence: TGTGCCAGTTCCCAGGCGTGGCCCCAGCATTTT. This translates into CASSQAWPQHF.